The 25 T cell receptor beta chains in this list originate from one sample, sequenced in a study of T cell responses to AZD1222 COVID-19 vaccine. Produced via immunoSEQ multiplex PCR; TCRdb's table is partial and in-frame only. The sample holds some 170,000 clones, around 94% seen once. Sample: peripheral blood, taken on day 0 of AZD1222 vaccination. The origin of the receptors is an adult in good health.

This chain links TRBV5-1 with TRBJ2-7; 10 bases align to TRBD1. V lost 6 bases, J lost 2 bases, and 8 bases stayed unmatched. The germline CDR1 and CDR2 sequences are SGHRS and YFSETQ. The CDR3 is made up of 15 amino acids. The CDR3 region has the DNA TGCGCCAGCATCCTTGGGACAGGGGCCCCCTACGAGCAGTACTTC. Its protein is CASILGTGAPYEQYF.

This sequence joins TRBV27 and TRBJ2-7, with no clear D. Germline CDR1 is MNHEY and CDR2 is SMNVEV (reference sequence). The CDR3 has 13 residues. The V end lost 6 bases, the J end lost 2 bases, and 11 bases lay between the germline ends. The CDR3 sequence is CASRQDIPYEQYF. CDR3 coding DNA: TGTGCCAGCAGGCAGGATATTCCCTACGAGCAGTACTTC.

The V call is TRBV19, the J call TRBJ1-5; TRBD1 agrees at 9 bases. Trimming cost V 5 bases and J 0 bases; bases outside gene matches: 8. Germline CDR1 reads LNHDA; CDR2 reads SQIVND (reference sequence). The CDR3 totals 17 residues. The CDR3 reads CASSGDREYDSNQPQHF. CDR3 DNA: TGTGCCAGTAGTGGGGACAGGGAGTACGATAGCAATCAGCCCCAGCATTTT.

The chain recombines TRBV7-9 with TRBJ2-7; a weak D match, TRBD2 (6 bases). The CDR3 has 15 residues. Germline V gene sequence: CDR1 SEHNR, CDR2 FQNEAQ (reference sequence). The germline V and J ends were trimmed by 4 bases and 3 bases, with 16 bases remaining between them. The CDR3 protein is CASSSEGTLYYEQYF. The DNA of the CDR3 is TGTGCCAGCAGCTCCGAGGGGACTCTTTACTACGAGCAGTACTTC. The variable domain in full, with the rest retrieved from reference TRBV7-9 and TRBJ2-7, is DTGVSQNPRHKITKRGQNVTFRCDPISEHNRLYWYRQTLGQGPEFLTYFQNEAQLEKSRLLSDRFSAERPKGSFSTLEIQRTEQGDSAMYLCASSSEGTLYYEQYFGPGTRLTVT.

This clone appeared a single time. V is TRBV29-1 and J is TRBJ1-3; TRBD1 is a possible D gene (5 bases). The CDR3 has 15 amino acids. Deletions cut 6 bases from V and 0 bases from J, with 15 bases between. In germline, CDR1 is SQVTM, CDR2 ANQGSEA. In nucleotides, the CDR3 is TGCAGCGTCGGGACCGGGTGGTCCTCTGGAAACACCATATATTTT. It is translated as CSVGTGWSSGNTIYF. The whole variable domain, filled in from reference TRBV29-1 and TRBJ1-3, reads SAVISQKPSRDICQRGTSLTIQCQVDSQVTMMFWYRQQPGQSLTLIATANQGSEATYESGFVIDKFPISRPNLTFSTLTVSNMSPEDSSIYLCSVGTGWSSGNTIYFGEGSWLTVV.

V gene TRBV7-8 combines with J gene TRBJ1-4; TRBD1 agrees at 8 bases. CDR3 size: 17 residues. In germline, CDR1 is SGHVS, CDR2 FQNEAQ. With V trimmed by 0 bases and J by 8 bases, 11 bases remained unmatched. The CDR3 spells CASSLALPGGIREKLFF. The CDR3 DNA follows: TGTGCCAGCAGCTTAGCGCTCCCAGGGGGCATACGGGAAAAACTGTTTTTT.

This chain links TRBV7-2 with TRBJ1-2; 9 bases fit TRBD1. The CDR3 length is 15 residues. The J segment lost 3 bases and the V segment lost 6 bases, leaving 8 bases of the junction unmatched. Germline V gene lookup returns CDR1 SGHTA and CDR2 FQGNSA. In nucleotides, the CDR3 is TGTGCCAGCAGTCCAGGACAGGGGAAGGACTATGGCTACACCTTC. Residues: CASSPGQGKDYGYTF.

The CDR3 reads CASSSRGDFSYGYTF. DNA for the CDR3: TGTGCCAGCAGCAGTAGGGGGGATTTCTCCTATGGCTACACCTTC. The gene calls are TRBV13 and TRBJ1-2; possible D gene TRBD1, 6 bases. The CDR3 contains 15 residues. Germline V gene data show CDR1 as PRHDT and CDR2 as FYEKMQ (reference sequence). V dropped 5 bases and J dropped 4 bases, with 17 bases sitting between them.

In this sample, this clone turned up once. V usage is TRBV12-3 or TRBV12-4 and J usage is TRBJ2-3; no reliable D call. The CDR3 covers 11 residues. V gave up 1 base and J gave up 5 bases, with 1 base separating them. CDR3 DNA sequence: TGTGCCAGCAGTTTAGGAGATACGCAGTATTTT. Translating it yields CASSLGDTQYF.

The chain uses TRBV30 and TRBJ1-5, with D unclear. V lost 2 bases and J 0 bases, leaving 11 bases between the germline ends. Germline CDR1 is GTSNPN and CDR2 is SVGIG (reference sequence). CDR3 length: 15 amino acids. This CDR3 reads CAWSPLANSNQPQHF. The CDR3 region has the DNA TGTGCCTGGAGTCCCCTGGCGAATAGCAATCAGCCCCAGCATTTT.

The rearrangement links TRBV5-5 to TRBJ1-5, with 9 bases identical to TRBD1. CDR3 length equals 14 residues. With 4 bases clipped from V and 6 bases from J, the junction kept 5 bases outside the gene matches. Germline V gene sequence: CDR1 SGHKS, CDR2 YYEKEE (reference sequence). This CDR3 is CASSPQGAGQPQHF. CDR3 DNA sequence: TGTGCCAGCAGCCCACAGGGGGCGGGTCAGCCCCAGCATTTT.

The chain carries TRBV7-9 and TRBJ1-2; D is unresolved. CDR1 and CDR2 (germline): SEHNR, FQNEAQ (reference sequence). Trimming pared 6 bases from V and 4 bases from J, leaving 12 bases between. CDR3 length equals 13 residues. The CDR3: CASSPGGVYGYTF. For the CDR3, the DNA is TGTGCCAGCAGTCCCGGAGGAGTCTATGGCTACACCTTC. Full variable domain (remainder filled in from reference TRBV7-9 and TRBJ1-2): DTGVSQNPRHKITKRGQNVTFRCDPISEHNRLYWYRQTLGQGPEFLTYFQNEAQLEKSRLLSDRFSAERPKGSFSTLEIQRTEQGDSAMYLCASSPGGVYGYTFGSGTRLTVV.

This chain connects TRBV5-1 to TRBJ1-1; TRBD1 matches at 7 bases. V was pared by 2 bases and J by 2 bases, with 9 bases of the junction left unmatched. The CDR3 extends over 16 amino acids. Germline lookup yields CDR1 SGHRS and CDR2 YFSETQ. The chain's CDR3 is CASSFSGQATNTEAFF. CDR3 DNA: TGCGCCAGCAGCTTCTCAGGACAGGCCACAAACACTGAAGCTTTCTTT. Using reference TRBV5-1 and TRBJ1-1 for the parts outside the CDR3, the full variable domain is KAGVTQTPRYLIKTRGQQVTLSCSPISGHRSVSWYQQTPGQGLQFLFEYFSETQRNKGNFPGRFSGRQFSNSRSEMNVSTLELGDSALYLCASSFSGQATNTEAFFGQGTRLTVV.

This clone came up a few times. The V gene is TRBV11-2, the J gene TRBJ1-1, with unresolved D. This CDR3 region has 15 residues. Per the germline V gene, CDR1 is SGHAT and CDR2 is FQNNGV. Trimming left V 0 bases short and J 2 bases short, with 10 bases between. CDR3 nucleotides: TGTGCCAGCAGCTTAGAACCGGGTTTTAACACTGAAGCTTTCTTT. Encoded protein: CASSLEPGFNTEAFF.

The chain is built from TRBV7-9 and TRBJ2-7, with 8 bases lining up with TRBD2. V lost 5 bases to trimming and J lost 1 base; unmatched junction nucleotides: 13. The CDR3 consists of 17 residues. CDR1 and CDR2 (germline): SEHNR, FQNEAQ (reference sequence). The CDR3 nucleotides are TGTGCCAGCAGCACCTATCCGGGTACTAGCGGATCCTACGAGCAGTACTTC. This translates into CASSTYPGTSGSYEQYF. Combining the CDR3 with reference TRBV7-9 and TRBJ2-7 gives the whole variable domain DTGVSQNPRHKITKRGQNVTFRCDPISEHNRLYWYRQTLGQGPEFLTYFQNEAQLEKSRLLSDRFSAERPKGSFSTLEIQRTEQGDSAMYLCASSTYPGTSGSYEQYFGPGTRLTVT.

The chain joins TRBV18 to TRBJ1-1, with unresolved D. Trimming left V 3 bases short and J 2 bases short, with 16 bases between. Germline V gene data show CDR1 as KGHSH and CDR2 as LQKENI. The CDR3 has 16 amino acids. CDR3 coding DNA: TGTGCCAGCTCACCTGTTGGGGTCGGAGGAAACACTGAAGCTTTCTTT. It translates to CASSPVGVGGNTEAFF.

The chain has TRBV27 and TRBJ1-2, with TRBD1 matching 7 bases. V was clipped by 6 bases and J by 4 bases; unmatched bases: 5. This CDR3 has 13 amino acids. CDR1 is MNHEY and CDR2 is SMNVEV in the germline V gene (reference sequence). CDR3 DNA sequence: TGTGCCAGCAGCTTGGACAGGAGCTATGGCTACACCTTC. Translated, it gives CASSLDRSYGYTF.

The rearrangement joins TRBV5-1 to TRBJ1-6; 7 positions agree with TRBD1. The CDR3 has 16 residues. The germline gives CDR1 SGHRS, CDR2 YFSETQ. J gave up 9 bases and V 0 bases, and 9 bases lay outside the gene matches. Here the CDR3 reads CASSLERQGSGSPLHF. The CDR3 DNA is TGCGCCAGCAGCTTGGAAAGACAGGGTAGTGGTTCACCCCTCCACTTT.

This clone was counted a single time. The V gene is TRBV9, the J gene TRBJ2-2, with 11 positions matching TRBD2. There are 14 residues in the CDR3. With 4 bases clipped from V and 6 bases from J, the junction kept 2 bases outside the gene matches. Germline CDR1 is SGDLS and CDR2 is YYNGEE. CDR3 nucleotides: TGTGCCAGCAGCACGGGACTAGCGGCCGGGGAGCTGTTTTTT. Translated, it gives CASSTGLAAGELFF.

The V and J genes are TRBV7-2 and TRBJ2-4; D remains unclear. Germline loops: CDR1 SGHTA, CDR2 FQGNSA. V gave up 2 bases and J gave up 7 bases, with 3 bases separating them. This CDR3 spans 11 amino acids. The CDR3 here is CASSLTNIQYF. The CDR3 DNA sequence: TGTGCCAGCAGCTTAACTAACATTCAGTACTTC. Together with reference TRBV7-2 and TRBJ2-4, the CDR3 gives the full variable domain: GAGVSQSPSNKVTEKGKDVELRCDPISGHTALYWYRQSLGQGLEFLIYFQGNSAPDKSGLPSDRFSAERTGGSVSTLTIQRTQQEDSAVYLCASSLTNIQYFGAGTRLSVL.

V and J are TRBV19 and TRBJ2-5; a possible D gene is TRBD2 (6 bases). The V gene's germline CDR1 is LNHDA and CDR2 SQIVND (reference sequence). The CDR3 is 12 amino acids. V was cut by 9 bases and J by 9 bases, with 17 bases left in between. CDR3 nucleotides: TGTGCCAGCCGGGACTCACGGGGAGCCCAGTACTTC. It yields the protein CASRDSRGAQYF.

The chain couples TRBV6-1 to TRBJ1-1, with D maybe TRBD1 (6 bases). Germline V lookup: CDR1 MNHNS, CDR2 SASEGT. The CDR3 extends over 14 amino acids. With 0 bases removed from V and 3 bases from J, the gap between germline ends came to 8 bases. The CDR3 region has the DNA TGTGCCAGCAGTGAAGCCAGGGGATACACTGAAGCTTTCTTT. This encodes CASSEARGYTEAFF.

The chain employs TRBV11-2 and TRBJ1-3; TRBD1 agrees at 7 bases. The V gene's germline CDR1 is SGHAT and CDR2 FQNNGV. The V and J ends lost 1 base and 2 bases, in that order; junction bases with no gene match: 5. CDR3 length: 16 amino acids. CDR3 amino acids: CASSLARGLTGNTIYF. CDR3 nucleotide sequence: TGTGCCAGCAGCTTAGCGAGGGGGCTGACTGGAAACACCATATATTTT.

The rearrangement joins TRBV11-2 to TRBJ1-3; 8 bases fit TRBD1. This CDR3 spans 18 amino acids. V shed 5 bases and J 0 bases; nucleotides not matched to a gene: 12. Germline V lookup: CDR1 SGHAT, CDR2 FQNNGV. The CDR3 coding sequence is TGTGCCAGCAGCGACCGGGACAGGCGGTTGGGCTCTGGAAACACCATATATTTT. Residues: CASSDRDRRLGSGNTIYF.

The CDR3 DNA follows: TGCAGTGCTAGTTCCAACAGGGGGCTCTCCTACGAGCAGTACTTC. Residues: CSASSNRGLSYEQYF. The J gene is TRBJ2-7, the V gene TRBV20-1; 9 bases line up with TRBD1. CDR1 and CDR2 (germline): DFQATT, SNEGSKA (reference sequence). The CDR3 has 15 residues. J lost 0 bases, V lost 3 bases, and 6 bases had no gene match.